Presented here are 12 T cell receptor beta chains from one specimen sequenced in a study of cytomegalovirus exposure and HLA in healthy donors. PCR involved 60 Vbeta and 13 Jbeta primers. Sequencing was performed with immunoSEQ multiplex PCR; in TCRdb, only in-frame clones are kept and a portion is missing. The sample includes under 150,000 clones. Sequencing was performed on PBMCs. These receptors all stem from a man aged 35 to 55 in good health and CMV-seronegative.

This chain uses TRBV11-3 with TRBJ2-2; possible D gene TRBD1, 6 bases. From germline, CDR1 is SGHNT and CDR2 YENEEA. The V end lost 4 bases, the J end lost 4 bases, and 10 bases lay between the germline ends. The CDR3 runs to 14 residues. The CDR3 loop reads CASSSHRVTGELFF. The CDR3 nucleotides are TGTGCCAGCAGCTCTCACAGGGTCACCGGGGAGCTGTTTTTT. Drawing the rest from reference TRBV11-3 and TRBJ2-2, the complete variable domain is EAGVVQSPRYKIIEKKQPVAFWCNPISGHNTLYWYLQNLGQGPELLIRYENEEAVDDSQLPKDRFSAERLKGVDSTLKIQPAELGDSAVYLCASSSHRVTGELFFGEGSRLTVL.

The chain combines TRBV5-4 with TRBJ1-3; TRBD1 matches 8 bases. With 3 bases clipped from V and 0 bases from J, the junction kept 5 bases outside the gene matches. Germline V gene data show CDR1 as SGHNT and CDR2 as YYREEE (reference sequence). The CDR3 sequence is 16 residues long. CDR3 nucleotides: TGTGCCAGCAGCTACGGACAGGGCAACTCTGGAAACACCATATATTTT. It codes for CASSYGQGNSGNTIYF.

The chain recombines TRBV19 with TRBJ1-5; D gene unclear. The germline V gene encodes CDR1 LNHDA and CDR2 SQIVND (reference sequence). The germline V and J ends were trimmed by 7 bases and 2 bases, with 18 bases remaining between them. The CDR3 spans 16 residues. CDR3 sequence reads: CASTRVGGPGNQPQHF. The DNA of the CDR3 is TGTGCCAGTACCCGGGTTGGTGGCCCTGGCAATCAGCCCCAGCATTTT.

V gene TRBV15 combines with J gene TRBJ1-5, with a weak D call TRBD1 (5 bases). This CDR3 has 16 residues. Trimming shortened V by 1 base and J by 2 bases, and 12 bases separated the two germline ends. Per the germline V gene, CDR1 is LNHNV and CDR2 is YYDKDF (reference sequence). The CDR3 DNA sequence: TGTGCCACCAGCAGAGTTAGGCAGGGTGGCAATCAGCCCCAGCATTTT. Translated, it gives CATSRVRQGGNQPQHF.

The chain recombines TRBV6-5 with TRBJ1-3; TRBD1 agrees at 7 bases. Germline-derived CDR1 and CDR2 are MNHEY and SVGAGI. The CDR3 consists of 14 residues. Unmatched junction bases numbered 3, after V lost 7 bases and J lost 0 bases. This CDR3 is CASNPGGSGNTIYF. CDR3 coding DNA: TGTGCCAGCAACCCAGGGGGCTCTGGAAACACCATATATTTT.

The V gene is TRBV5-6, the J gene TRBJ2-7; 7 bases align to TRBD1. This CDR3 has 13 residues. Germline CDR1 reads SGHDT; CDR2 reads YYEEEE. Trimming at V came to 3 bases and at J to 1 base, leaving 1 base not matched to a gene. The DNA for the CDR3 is TGTGCCAGCAGCTCGACAGGGTCCTACGAGCAGTACTTC. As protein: CASSSTGSYEQYF.

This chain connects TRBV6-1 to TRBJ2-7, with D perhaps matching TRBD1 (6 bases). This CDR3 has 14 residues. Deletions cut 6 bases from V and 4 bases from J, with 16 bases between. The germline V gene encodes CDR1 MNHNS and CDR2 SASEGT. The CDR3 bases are TGTGCCAGCAGGGGAACAGGGATAAGGTACGAGCAGTACTTC. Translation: CASRGTGIRYEQYF.

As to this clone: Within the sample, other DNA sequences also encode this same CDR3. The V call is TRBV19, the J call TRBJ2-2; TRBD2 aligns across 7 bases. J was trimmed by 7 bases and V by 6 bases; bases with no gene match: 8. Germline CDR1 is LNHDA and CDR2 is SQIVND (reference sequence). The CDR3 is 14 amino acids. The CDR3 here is CASSQRGSGGELFF. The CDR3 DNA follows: TGTGCCAGTAGCCAGCGGGGATCGGGCGGGGAGCTGTTTTTT.

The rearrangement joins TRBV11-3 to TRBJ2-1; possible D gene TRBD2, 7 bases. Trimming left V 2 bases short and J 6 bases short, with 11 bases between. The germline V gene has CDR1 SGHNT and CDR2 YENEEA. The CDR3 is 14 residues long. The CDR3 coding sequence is TGTGCCAGCAGCTTAAGAGGGGGGGCCAATGAGCAGTTCTTC. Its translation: CASSLRGGANEQFF.

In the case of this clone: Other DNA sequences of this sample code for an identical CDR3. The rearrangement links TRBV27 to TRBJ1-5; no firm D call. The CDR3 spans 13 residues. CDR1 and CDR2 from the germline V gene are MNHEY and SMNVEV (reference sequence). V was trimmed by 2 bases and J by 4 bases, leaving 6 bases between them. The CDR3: CASSLQVNQPQHF. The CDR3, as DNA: TGTGCCAGCAGTTTACAGGTGAATCAGCCCCAGCATTTT.

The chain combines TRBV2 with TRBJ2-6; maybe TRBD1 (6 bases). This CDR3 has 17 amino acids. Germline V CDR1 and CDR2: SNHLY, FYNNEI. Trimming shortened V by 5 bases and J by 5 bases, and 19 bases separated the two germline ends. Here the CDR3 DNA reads TGTGCCAGCAGTTCTACAGGGAGTACGCCTCGGGCCAACGTCCTGACTTTC. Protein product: CASSSTGSTPRANVLTF.

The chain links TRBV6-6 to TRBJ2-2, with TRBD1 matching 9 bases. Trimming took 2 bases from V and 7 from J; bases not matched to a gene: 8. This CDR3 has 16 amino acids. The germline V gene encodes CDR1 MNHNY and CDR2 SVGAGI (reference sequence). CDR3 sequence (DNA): TGTGCCAGCAGTTACCACCGGGACAGGGAAATCGGGGAGCTGTTTTTT. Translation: CASSYHRDREIGELFF.